This T cell receptor beta chain was observed in a study of blood T cell repertoires in COVID-19. Looking at the study overall: Sources were T cells, B-cell-depleted T cells, or PBMCs; the material itself was cDNA or gDNA.

Methods used by the authors: Using reference gene primer amplification, nucleated cell counts were estimated. Sequencing used immunoSEQ multiplex PCR; TCRdb keeps in-frame clones, though not all of them. V and J calls plus clone size are reproduced from that table; the DNA served to infer D and trimming. Here the sample spans hundreds of thousands of clones, 90% being singletons. Turning to this clone: The sample contains more than one DNA sequence encoding this CDR3.

Germline assignment: CDR1 SQVTM and CDR2 ANQGSEA. The V gene lost 6 bases and the J gene lost 4 bases, with 16 bases spanning the gap. The CDR3 totals 14 residues. The genes are TRBV29-1 and TRBJ1-5; D possibly corresponds to TRBD1 (5 bases). The receptor was derived from a woman in her late teens or twenties with acute or convalescent COVID-19. Sequencing used peripheral blood. This CDR3 is CSVAVDRVNQPQHF. CDR3 coding DNA: TGCAGCGTGGCGGTTGACAGAGTTAATCAGCCCCAGCATTTT.